The 32 T cell receptor beta chains presented below share a single source sample, sequenced in a study of blood T cell repertoires in COVID-19. Some clones are missing from TCRdb's copy, which holds only in-frame ones; the method was immunoSEQ multiplex PCR. The top ten hold 3.5% to 4.5% of the sample, which has over 100,000 clones, around three quarters seen once. Sequencing input: peripheral blood. These receptors were obtained from a woman older than 75 with acute or convalescent COVID-19.

This clone showed up just once. The chain carries TRBV6-6 and TRBJ1-4, with D possibly TRBD1 on 6 matching bases. Per germline, CDR1 MNHNY and CDR2 SVGAGI (reference sequence). This CDR3 comprises 16 residues. The V end lost 0 bases, the J end lost 4 bases, and 12 bases lay between the germline ends. The CDR3 is CASSYSYDRLNEKLFF. DNA for the CDR3: TGTGCCAGCAGTTACTCATACGACAGGCTTAATGAAAAACTGTTTTTT.

A note on this clone: This sample includes further DNA sequences coding for the same CDR3. The DNA for the CDR3 is TGCGCCAGCAGCTTGGGGACAGGCGGAAACACCATATATTTT. Amino acid sequence: CASSLGTGGNTIYF. The chain joins TRBV5-1 to TRBJ1-3; 7 nucleotides match TRBD1. CDR3 length equals 14 residues. Trimming took 0 bases from V and 4 from J; bases not matched to a gene: 1. CDR1 SGHRS and CDR2 YFSETQ come from the germline V gene.

This clone was detected only a few times. The CDR3, as DNA: TGTGCCACCAGCAGAGCGGGTTTGGCTTTCTTT. Translation: CATSRAGLAFF. This chain joins TRBV15 and TRBJ1-1, with D unresolved. Germline lookup yields CDR1 LNHNV and CDR2 YYDKDF (reference sequence). V gave up 1 base and J gave up 11 bases, with 8 bases separating them. This CDR3 has 11 amino acids.

The chain is built from TRBV4-3 and TRBJ1-1; D not resolved. Between the trimmed V and J ends, which lost 0 bases and 3 bases, there was a span of 11 bases. Germline V gives CDR1 LGHNA, CDR2 YSLEER. The length of the CDR3 is 15 residues. CDR3 sequence reads: CASSQDQTGYTEAFF. The CDR3 DNA reads as TGCGCCAGCAGCCAAGACCAAACGGGGTACACTGAAGCTTTCTTT.

The chain joins TRBV10-3 to TRBJ1-2, with TRBD1 as a possible D gene (6 bases). This CDR3 region has 14 residues. Germline CDR1 and CDR2: ENHRY and SYGVKD. V was trimmed by 3 bases and J by 2 bases, leaving 10 bases between them. CDR3 in DNA: TGTGCCATCAGTGATTTGCAGGGGAACTATGGCTACACCTTC. Translating gives CAISDLQGNYGYTF.

The chain links TRBV24-1 to TRBJ2-5, with TRBD1 as a possible D gene (6 bases). The CDR3 contains 13 residues. The germline V gene has CDR1 KGHDR and CDR2 SFDVKD. Trimming left V 4 bases short and J 2 bases short, with 7 bases between. CDR3 DNA sequence: TGTGCCACCAGTGACCAGGGGCAAGAGACCCAGTACTTC. It encodes CATSDQGQETQYF.

The chain links TRBV30 to TRBJ2-5; 10 bases map to TRBD2. The CDR3 has 14 amino acids. In germline, CDR1 is GTSNPN, CDR2 SVGIG (reference sequence). V shed 5 bases, J shed 2 bases, and the junction held 5 bases outside the gene matches. The CDR3 nucleotides read TGTGCCTGGGCAAGGACTAGCGGACAAGAGACCCAGTACTTC. It translates to CAWARTSGQETQYF.

This clone was seen just once. V usage is TRBV12-3 or TRBV12-4 and J usage is TRBJ2-1, with D possibly being TRBD1 (5 bases). The CDR3 totals 13 residues. Between the trimmed V and J ends, which lost 4 bases and 6 bases, there was a span of 10 bases. CDR3 residues: CASSSQGSNEQFF. The CDR3 DNA reads as TGTGCCAGCAGTTCCCAGGGAAGCAATGAGCAGTTCTTC.

J is TRBJ2-7 and V is TRBV5-1; D is possibly TRBD2 (6 bases). V was pared by 4 bases and J by 1 base, with 15 bases between. The CDR3 runs to 15 residues. Germline CDR1 is SGHRS and CDR2 is YFSETQ. The CDR3, as DNA: TGCGCCAGCAGCCGAGGGGAGGTTGTTTCCTACGAGCAGTACTTC. Residues: CASSRGEVVSYEQYF.

The gene calls are TRBV14 and TRBJ2-2; 7 bases map to TRBD1. This CDR3 has 16 amino acids. V shed 4 bases and J 1 base; nucleotides not matched to a gene: 6. The germline gives CDR1 SGHDN, CDR2 FVKESK. The CDR3 region is CASSLQGPRNTGELFF. In DNA, the CDR3 is TGTGCCAGCAGCCTACAGGGGCCTAGGAACACCGGGGAGCTGTTTTTT.

The chain is built from TRBV19 and TRBJ2-3, with TRBD2 as a possible D gene (6 bases). This CDR3 has 16 amino acids. V shed 4 bases and J shed 1 base, with 15 bases lying between them. From germline, CDR1 is LNHDA and CDR2 SQIVND (reference sequence). CDR3 bases: TGTGCCAGTAGTAGCCAAGCGGGTCCCCGCACAGATACGCAGTATTTT. Amino acid sequence: CASSSQAGPRTDTQYF.

V usage is TRBV29-1 and J usage is TRBJ2-1; TRBD1 matches 8 bases. The CDR3 runs 13 residues. Looked up from germline, CDR1 is SQVTM and CDR2 is ANQGSEA. In DNA, the CDR3 is TGCAGTTCCTTGGACAGGGCCAACAATGAGCAGTTCTTC. Translating gives CSSLDRANNEQFF.

This sequence joins TRBV2 and TRBJ1-4; 8 nucleotides align to TRBD1. The CDR3 loop spans 15 amino acids. V shed 7 bases and J 5 bases; nucleotides not matched to a gene: 9. Germline V gene sequence: CDR1 SNHLY, CDR2 FYNNEI. The CDR3 spells CASKTGTGPNEKLFF. The CDR3 DNA reads TGTGCCAGCAAAACCGGGACAGGACCGAATGAAAAACTGTTTTTT.

The chain joins TRBV2 to TRBJ1-2; D unresolved. CDR1 and CDR2 from the germline V gene are SNHLY and FYNNEI. The CDR3 is made up of 12 amino acids. V shed 3 bases and J shed 7 bases, with 9 bases lying between them. CDR3 sequence (DNA): TGTGCCAGCAGTGACTACACTATTGGCTACACCTTC. It codes for CASSDYTIGYTF.

The chain has TRBV4-2 and TRBJ1-3, with no clear D. The CDR3 sequence is 15 residues long. The ends were cut back, 1 base at V and 1 base at J, with 8 bases in the middle. CDR1 is LGHNA and CDR2 is YNFKEQ in the germline V gene. CDR3 sequence reads: CASSQVTVSGNTIYF. In DNA, the CDR3 is TGTGCCAGCAGCCAAGTCACGGTGTCTGGAAACACCATATATTTT.

The chain has TRBV2 and TRBJ2-7; maybe TRBD1 (5 bases). The CDR3 length is 14 residues. Trimming stripped 3 bases from V and 1 base from J, with 10 bases between. The germline CDR1 and CDR2 sequences are SNHLY and FYNNEI. Written as DNA, the CDR3 is TGTGCCAGCAGTGAGCAGGGTGAGTCCTACGAGCAGTACTTC. It specifies CASSEQGESYEQYF.

The chain employs TRBV9 and TRBJ1-2; D gene uncertain. The ends were cut back, 5 bases at V and 3 bases at J, with 17 bases in the middle. The CDR3 spans 15 residues. The germline V gene encodes CDR1 SGDLS and CDR2 YYNGEE. The chain's CDR3 is CASSPGGSPYYGYTF. The CDR3 DNA reads as TGTGCCAGCAGTCCCGGTGGGAGCCCATACTATGGCTACACCTTC.

This clone appeared a few times. The chain links TRBV19 to TRBJ2-1; 10 bases fit TRBD2. Germline V gene sequence: CDR1 LNHDA, CDR2 SQIVND (reference sequence). This CDR3 comprises 15 residues. V was pared by 6 bases and J by 8 bases, with 10 bases of the junction left unmatched. The CDR3 DNA follows: TGTGCCAGTAGCAAGGGGACTAGCGTTATAGATGAGCAGTTCTTC. Encoded protein: CASSKGTSVIDEQFF. Full variable domain (remainder filled in from reference TRBV19 and TRBJ2-1): DGGITQSPKYLFRKEGQNVTLSCEQNLNHDAMYWYRQDPGQGLRLIYYSQIVNDFQKGDIAEGYSVSREKKESFPLTVTSAQKNPTAFYLCASSKGTSVIDEQFFGPGTRLTVL.

This clone appeared a few times. This chain connects TRBV19 to TRBJ1-1, with 9 nucleotides matching TRBD1. In germline, CDR1 is LNHDA, CDR2 SQIVND (reference sequence). Unmatched junction bases numbered 4, after V lost 5 bases and J lost 12 bases. This CDR3 is 11 amino acids long. The CDR3: CASSRDRVTFF. CDR3 DNA sequence: TGTGCCAGTAGTCGGGACAGGGTGACTTTCTTT. Using reference TRBV19 and TRBJ1-1 for the parts outside the CDR3, the full variable domain is DGGITQSPKYLFRKEGQNVTLSCEQNLNHDAMYWYRQDPGQGLRLIYYSQIVNDFQKGDIAEGYSVSREKKESFPLTVTSAQKNPTAFYLCASSRDRVTFFGQGTRLTVV.

The rearrangement links TRBV19 to TRBJ2-1, with 9 nucleotides matching TRBD2. The V and J ends lost 5 bases and 5 bases, in that order; junction bases with no gene match: 13. The CDR3 extends over 17 amino acids. Germline loops: CDR1 LNHDA, CDR2 SQIVND (reference sequence). In nucleotides, the CDR3 is TGTGCCAGTAGTCTAGGCGGGGGGGACAGCCCGAACAATGAGCAGTTCTTC. The encoded protein is CASSLGGGDSPNNEQFF.

The genes are TRBV30 and TRBJ2-7, with 8 bases fitting TRBD1. The J segment lost 1 base and the V segment lost 5 bases, leaving 4 bases of the junction unmatched. The CDR3 runs 13 residues. CDR1 GTSNPN and CDR2 SVGIG come from the germline V gene (reference sequence). The CDR3 bases are TGTGCCTGGCGACGACAGGGGTCCTACGAGCAGTACTTC. This gives the protein CAWRRQGSYEQYF.

The V and J genes are TRBV21-1 and TRBJ2-5; TRBD1 is the table's D call, not checked against the DNA. TRBV21-1 is labeled a pseudogene. This CDR3 comprises 13 residues. The CDR3 spells CASSKFRGETQYF. The CDR3 nucleotides are TGTGCCAGCAGCAAATTCAGGGGTGAGACCCAGTACTTC.

CDR3 protein: CASSPTGTLSGNTIYF. The CDR3 DNA reads as TGCGCCAGCAGCCCGACCGGGACACTCTCTGGAAACACCATATATTTT. V and J are TRBV5-1 and TRBJ1-3; perhaps TRBD1 as D (6 bases). CDR1 and CDR2 (germline): SGHRS, YFSETQ. The CDR3 has 16 amino acids. V was pared by 4 bases and J by 0 bases, with 14 bases between.

V and J are TRBV30 and TRBJ1-6; 10 bases line up with TRBD1. J gave up 10 bases and V 0 bases, and 6 bases lay outside the gene matches. CDR1 and CDR2 from the germline V gene are GTSNPN and SVGIG (reference sequence). This CDR3 region has 15 residues. CDR3: CAWSVGGTGESPLHF. The CDR3 DNA reads TGTGCCTGGAGTGTGGGGGGGACAGGGGAATCACCCCTCCACTTT.

The V gene is TRBV6-5, the J gene TRBJ1-2, with TRBD1 matching 7 bases. The V gene end was trimmed by 7 bases and the J gene end by 5 bases; junction bases not matched to a gene: 13. This CDR3 is 15 amino acids long. Germline V gives CDR1 MNHEY, CDR2 SVGAGI. CDR3 nucleotides: TGTGCCAGCACCGGGGAACAGGGGAGGAGGTATGGCTACACCTTC. As protein: CASTGEQGRRYGYTF.

Here the CDR3 reads CASSEVRDSSYEQYF. The CDR3 DNA reads TGTGCCAGTAGTGAAGTGCGGGACAGCTCCTACGAGCAGTACTTC. The chain employs TRBV19 and TRBJ2-7, with D possibly TRBD1 on 7 matching bases. The germline V and J ends were trimmed by 5 bases and 0 bases, with 14 bases remaining between them. The CDR3 is 15 amino acids. Looked up from germline, CDR1 is LNHDA and CDR2 is SQIVND (reference sequence). Filled out from reference TRBV19 and TRBJ2-7, the complete variable domain reads DGGITQSPKYLFRKEGQNVTLSCEQNLNHDAMYWYRQDPGQGLRLIYYSQIVNDFQKGDIAEGYSVSREKKESFPLTVTSAQKNPTAFYLCASSEVRDSSYEQYFGPGTRLTVT.

The rearrangement joins TRBV3-1 (or the pseudogene TRBV3-2) to TRBJ1-1; 7 bases are a match to TRBD1. The CDR3 length is 13 residues. Trimming removed 8 bases from V and 1 base from J; junction bases left unmatched: 4. Germline CDR1 is LGHDT and CDR2 is YNNKEL (reference sequence). This chain's CDR3 is CASRRQGNTEAFF. CDR3 nucleotides: TGTGCCAGCCGCAGACAGGGGAACACTGAAGCTTTCTTT.

The genes are TRBV6-5 and TRBJ1-5, with D unclear. Germline loops: CDR1 MNHEY, CDR2 SVGAGI. V lost 2 bases and J lost 3, with 5 bases in between. The CDR3 spans 13 residues. In nucleotides, the CDR3 is TGTGCCAGCAGTTACGAGGCCAATCAGCCCCAGCATTTT. Protein sequence: CASSYEANQPQHF.

The gene calls are TRBV15 and TRBJ2-1; a weak D match, TRBD2 (7 bases). The germline gives CDR1 LNHNV, CDR2 YYDKDF (reference sequence). Trimming stripped 4 bases from V and 2 bases from J, with 18 bases between. This CDR3 is 17 amino acids long. This CDR3 is CATSTLVGGATYNEQFF. CDR3 DNA: TGTGCCACCAGCACCCTGGTTGGGGGGGCAACCTACAATGAGCAGTTCTTC.

V usage is TRBV5-8 and J usage is TRBJ1-5; possibly TRBD1 for D (6 bases). Germline V gene lookup returns CDR1 SGHTS and CDR2 YDEGEE. Trimming left V 2 bases short and J 0 bases short, with 9 bases between. This CDR3 has 15 residues. The CDR3 loop reads CASSFQGISNQPQHF. The CDR3 DNA is TGTGCCAGCAGCTTCCAGGGGATTAGCAATCAGCCCCAGCATTTT.

The chain joins TRBV28 to TRBJ2-7, with D maybe TRBD2 (6 bases). This CDR3 has 14 residues. The germline V gene encodes CDR1 MDHEN and CDR2 SYDVKM. Deletions cut 5 bases from V and 3 bases from J, with 14 bases between. CDR3 amino acids: CASSRLGSGYEQYF. Here the CDR3 DNA reads TGTGCCAGCAGTCGACTAGGGTCTGGCTACGAGCAGTACTTC.

In regard to this clone: Relative to the germline gene, one junction end is altered; a read error may explain this. The V call is TRBV7-7, the J call TRBJ2-2; TRBD1 might be the D (5 bases). Germline values: CDR1 SSHAT, CDR2 FNYEAQ (reference sequence). The CDR3 consists of 15 residues. CDR3 amino acids: CASSLSTDNTGELFF. As DNA, the CDR3 is TGTGCTAGCAGCTTATCGACAGACAACACCGGGGAGCTGTTTTTT.